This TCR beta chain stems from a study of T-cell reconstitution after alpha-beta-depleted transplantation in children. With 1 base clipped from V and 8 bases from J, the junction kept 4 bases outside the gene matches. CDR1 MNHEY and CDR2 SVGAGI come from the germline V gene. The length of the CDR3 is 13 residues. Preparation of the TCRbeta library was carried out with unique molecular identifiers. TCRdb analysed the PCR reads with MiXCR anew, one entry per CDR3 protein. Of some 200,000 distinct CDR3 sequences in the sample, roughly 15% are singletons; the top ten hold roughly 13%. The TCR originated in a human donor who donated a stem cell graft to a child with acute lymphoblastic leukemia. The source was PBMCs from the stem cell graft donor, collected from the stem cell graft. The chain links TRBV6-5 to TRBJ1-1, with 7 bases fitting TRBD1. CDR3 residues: CASSYFRDREAFF. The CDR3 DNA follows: TGTGCCAGCAGTTACTTCCGGGACAGAGAAGCTTTCTTT.